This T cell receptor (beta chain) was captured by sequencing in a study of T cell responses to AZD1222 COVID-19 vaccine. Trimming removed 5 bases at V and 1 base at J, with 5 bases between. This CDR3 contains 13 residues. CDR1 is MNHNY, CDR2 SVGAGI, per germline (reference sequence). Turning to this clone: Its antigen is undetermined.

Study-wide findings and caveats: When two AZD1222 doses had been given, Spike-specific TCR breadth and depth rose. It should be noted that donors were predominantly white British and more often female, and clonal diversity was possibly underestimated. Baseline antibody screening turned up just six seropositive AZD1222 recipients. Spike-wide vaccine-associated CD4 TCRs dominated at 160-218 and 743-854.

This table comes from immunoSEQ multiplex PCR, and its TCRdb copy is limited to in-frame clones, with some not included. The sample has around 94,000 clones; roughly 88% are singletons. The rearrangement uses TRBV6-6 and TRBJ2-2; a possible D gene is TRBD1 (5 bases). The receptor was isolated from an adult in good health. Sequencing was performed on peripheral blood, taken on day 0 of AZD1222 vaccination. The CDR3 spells CASSGQNTGELFF. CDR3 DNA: TGTGCCAGCAGTGGACAGAACACCGGGGAGCTGTTTTTT.